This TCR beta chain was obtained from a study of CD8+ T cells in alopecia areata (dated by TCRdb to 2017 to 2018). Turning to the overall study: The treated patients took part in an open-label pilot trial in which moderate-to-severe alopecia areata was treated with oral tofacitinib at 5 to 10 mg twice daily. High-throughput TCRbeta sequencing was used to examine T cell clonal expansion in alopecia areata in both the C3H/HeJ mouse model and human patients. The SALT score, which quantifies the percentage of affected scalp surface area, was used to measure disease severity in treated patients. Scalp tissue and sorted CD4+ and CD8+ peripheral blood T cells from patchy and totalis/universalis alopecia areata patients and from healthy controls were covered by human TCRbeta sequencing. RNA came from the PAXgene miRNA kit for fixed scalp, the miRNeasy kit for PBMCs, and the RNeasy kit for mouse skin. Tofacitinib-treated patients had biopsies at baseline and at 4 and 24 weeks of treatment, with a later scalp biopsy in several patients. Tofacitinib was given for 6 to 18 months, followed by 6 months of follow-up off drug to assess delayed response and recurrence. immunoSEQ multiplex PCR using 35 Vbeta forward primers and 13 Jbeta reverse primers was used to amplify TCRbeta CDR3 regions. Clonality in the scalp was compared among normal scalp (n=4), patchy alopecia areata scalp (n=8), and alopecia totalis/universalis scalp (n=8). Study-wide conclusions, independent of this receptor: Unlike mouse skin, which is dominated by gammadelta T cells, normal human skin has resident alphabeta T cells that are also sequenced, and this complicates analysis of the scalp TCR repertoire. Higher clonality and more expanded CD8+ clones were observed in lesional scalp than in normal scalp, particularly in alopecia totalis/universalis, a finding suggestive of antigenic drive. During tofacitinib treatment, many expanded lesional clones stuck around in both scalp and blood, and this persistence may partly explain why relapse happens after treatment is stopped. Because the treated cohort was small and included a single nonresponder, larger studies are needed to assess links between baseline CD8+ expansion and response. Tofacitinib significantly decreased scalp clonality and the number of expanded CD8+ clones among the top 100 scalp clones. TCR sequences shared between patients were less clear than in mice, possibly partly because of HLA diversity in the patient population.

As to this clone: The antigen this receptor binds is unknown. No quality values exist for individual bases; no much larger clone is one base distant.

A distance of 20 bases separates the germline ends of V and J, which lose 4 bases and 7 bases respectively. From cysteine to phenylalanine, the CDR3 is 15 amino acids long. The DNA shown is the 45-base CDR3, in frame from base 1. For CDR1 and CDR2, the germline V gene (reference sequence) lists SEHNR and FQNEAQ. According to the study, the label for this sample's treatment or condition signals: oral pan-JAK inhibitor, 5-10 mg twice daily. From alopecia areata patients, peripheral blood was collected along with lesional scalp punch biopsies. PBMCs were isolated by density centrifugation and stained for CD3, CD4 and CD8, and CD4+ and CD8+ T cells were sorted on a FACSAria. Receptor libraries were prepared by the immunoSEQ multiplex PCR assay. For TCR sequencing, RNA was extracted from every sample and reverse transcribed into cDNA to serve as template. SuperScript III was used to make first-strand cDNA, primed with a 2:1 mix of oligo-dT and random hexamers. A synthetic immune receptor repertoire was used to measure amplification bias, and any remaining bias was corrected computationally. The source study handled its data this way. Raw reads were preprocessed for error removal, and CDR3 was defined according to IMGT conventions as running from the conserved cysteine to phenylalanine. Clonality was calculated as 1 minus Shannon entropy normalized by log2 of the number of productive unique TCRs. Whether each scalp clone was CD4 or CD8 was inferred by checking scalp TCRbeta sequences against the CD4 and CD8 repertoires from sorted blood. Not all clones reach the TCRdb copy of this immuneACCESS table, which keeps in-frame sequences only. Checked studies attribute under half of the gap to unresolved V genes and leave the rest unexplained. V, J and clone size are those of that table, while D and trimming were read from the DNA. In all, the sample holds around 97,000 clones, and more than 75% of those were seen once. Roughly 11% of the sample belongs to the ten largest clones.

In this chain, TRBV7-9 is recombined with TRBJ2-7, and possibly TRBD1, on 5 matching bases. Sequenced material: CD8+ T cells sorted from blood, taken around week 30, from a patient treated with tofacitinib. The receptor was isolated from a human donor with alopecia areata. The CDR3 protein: CASSSTLGQGVEQYF. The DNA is TGTGCCAGCAGCTCCACATTGGGCCAGGGTGTAGAGCAGTACTTC. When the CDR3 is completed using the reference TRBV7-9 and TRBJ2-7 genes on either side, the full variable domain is DTGVSQNPRHKITKRGQNVTFRCDPISEHNRLYWYRQTLGQGPEFLTYFQNEAQLEKSRLLSDRFSAERPKGSFSTLEIQRTEQGDSAMYLCASSSTLGQGVEQYFGPGTRLTVT.